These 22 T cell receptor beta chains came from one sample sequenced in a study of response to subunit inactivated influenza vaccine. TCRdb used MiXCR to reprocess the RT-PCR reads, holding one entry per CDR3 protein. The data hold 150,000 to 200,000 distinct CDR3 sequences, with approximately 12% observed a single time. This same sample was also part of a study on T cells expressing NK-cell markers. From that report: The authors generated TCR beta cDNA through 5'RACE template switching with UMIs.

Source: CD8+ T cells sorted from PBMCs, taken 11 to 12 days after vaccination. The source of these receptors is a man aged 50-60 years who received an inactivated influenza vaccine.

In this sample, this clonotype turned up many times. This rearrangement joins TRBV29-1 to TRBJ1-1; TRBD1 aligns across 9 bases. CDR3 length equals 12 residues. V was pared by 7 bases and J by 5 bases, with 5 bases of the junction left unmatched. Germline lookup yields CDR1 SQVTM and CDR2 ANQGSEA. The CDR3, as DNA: TGCAGCGGGCGACAGGGGGGGACTGAAGCTTTCTTT. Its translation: CSGRQGGTEAFF.

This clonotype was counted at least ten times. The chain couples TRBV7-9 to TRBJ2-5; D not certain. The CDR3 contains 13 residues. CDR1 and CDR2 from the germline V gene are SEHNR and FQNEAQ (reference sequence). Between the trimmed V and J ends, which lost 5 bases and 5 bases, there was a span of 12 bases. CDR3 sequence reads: CASSQVLWETQYF. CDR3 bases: TGTGCCAGCAGCCAGGTGTTGTGGGAGACCCAGTACTTC. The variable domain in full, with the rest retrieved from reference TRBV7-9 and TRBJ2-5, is DTGVSQNPRHKITKRGQNVTFRCDPISEHNRLYWYRQTLGQGPEFLTYFQNEAQLEKSRLLSDRFSAERPKGSFSTLEIQRTEQGDSAMYLCASSQVLWETQYFGPGTRLLVL.

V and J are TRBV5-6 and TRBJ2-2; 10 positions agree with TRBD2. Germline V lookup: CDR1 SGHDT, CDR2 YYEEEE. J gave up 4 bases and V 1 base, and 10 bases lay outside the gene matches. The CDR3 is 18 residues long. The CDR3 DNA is TGTGCCAGCAGCTTGTCCGATCCCGGGACTAGCGCCACCGGGGAGCTGTTTTTT. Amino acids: CASSLSDPGTSATGELFF.

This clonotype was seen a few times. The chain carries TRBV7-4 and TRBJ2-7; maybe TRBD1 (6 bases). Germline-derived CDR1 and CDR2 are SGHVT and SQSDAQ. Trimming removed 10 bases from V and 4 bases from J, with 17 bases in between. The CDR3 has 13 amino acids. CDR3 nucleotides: TGTGCCACCCGCCAGGGGCGCAAATACGAGCAGTACTTC. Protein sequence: CATRQGRKYEQYF.

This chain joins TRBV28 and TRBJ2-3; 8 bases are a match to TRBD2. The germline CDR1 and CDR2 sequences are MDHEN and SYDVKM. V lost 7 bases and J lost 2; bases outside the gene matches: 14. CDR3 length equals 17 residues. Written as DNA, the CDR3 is TGTGCCAGCACCTTTCCGGGGAATAGCGGGAACACAGATACGCAGTATTTT. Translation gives CASTFPGNSGNTDTQYF. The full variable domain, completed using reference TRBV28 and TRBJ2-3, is DVKVTQSSRYLVKRTGEKVFLECVQDMDHENMFWYRQDPGLGLRLIYFSYDVKMKEKGDIPEGYSVSREKKERFSLILESASTNQTSMYLCASTFPGNSGNTDTQYFGPGTRLTVL.

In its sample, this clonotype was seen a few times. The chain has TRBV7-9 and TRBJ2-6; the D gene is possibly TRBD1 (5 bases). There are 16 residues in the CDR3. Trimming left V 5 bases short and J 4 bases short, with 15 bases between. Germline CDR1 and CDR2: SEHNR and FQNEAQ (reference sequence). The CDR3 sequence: CASSTRQSTGANVLTF. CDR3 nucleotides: TGTGCCAGCAGCACCAGACAGTCCACCGGGGCCAACGTCCTGACTTTC.

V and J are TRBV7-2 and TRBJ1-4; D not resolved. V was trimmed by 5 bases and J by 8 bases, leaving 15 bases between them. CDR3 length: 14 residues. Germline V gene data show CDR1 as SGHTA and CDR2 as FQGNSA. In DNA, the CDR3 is TGTGCCAGCAGCCCTGACGCCGGTTGGGAAAAACTGTTTTTT. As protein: CASSPDAGWEKLFF. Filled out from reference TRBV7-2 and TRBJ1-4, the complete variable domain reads GAGVSQSPSNKVTEKGKDVELRCDPISGHTALYWYRQSLGQGLEFLIYFQGNSAPDKSGLPSDRFSAERTGGSVSTLTIQRTQQEDSAVYLCASSPDAGWEKLFFGSGTQLSVL.

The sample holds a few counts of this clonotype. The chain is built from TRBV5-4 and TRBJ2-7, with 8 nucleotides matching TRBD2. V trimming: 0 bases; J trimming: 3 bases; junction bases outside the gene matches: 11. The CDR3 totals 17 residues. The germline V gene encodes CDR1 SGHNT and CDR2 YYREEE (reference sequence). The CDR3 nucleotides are TGTGCCAGCAGCTTGGCCGGTGCTAGCGGGCCTTTCTACGAGCAGTACTTC. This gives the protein CASSLAGASGPFYEQYF.

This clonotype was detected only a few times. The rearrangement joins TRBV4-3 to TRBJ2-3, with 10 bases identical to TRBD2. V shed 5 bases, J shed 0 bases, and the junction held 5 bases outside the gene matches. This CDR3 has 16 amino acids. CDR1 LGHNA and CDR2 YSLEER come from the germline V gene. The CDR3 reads CASSSVAGGSTDTQYF. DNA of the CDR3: TGCGCCAGCAGCTCTGTAGCGGGAGGAAGCACAGATACGCAGTATTTT.

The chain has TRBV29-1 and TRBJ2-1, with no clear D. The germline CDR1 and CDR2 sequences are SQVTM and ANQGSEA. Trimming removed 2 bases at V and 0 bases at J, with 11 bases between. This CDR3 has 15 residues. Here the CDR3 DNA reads TGCAGCGTTGAAAGTCGGCTCAGCTCCTACAATGAGCAGTTCTTC. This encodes CSVESRLSSYNEQFF.

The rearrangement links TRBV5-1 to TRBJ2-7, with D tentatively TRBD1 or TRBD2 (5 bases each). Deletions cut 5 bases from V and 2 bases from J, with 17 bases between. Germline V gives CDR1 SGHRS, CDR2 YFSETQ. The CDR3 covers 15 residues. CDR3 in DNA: TGCGCCAGCAGACCTTTTTTGGGGGAACCCTACGAGCAGTACTTC. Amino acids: CASRPFLGEPYEQYF.

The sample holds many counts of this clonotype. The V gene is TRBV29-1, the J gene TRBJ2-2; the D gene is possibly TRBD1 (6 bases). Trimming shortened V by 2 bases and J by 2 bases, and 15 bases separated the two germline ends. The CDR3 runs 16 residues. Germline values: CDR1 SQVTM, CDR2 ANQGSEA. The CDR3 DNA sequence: TGCAGCGTTGAACGGCGGGTCAGGGGCAACACCGGGGAGCTGTTTTTT. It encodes CSVERRVRGNTGELFF.

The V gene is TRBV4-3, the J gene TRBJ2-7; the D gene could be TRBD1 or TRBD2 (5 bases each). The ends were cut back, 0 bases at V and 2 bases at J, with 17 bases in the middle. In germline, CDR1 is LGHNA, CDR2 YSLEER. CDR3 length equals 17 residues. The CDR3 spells CASSQENWIGTPYEQYF. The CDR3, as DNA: TGCGCCAGCAGCCAAGAAAATTGGATCGGGACCCCCTACGAGCAGTACTTC.

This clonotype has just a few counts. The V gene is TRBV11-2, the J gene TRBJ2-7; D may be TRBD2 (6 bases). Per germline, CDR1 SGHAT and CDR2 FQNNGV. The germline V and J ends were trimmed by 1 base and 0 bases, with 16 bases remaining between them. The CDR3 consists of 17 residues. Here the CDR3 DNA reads TGTGCCAGCAGCTTAGGAGTGGTGGTAGCGGCCTCCTACGAGCAGTACTTC. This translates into CASSLGVVVAASYEQYF.

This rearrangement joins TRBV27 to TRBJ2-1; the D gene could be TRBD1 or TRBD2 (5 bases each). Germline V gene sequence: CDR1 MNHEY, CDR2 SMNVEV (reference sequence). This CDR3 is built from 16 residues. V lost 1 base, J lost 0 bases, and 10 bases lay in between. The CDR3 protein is CASSLLGPNSYNEQFF. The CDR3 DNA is TGTGCCAGCAGTTTATTGGGACCTAACTCCTACAATGAGCAGTTCTTC.

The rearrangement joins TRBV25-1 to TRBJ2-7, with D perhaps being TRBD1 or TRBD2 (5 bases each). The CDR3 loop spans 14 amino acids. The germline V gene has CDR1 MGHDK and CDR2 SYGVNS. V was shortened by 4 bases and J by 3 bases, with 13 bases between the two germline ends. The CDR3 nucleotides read TGTGCCAGCAGTGTAGTGCAGGGACGCTACGAGCAGTACTTC. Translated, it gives CASSVVQGRYEQYF.

In nucleotides, the CDR3 is TGTGCCAGCAGCTTAGTCAGGGTGCGCACTGAAGCTTTCTTT. Translating gives CASSLVRVRTEAFF. The chain couples TRBV13 to TRBJ1-1; D might be TRBD1 (5 bases). Germline values: CDR1 PRHDT, CDR2 FYEKMQ (reference sequence). Trimming removed 1 base at V and 4 bases at J, with 10 bases between. The CDR3 consists of 14 residues.

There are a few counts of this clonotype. The CDR3 reads CASSFPASGYRVTDTQYF. CDR3 in DNA: TGTGCCAGCAGCTTTCCCGCTAGCGGGTACCGGGTCACAGATACGCAGTATTTT. This chain joins TRBV11-1 and TRBJ2-3; 8 bases align to TRBD2. Germline V gene data show CDR1 as SGHAT and CDR2 as FQDESV (reference sequence). V gave up 3 bases and J gave up 2 bases; unmatched junction bases: 13. The CDR3 totals 18 residues.

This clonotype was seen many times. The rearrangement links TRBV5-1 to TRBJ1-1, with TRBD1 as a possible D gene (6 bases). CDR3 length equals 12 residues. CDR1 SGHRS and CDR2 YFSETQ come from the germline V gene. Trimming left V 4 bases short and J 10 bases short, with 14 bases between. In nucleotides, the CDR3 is TGCGCCAGCAGCAGGGACATTACTAGAGCTTTCTTT. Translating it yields CASSRDITRAFF.

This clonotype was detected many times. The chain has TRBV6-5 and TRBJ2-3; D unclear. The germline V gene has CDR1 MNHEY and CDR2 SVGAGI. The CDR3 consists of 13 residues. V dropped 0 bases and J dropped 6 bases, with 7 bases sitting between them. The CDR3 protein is CASSYSSTDTQYF. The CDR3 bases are TGTGCCAGCAGTTACTCAAGTACTGATACGCAGTATTTT.

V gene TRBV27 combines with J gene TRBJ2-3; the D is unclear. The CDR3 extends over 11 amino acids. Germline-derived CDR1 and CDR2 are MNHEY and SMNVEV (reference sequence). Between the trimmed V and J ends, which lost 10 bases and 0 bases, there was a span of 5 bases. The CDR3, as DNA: TGTGCCACCTGGAGCACAGATACGCAGTATTTT. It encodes CATWSTDTQYF.

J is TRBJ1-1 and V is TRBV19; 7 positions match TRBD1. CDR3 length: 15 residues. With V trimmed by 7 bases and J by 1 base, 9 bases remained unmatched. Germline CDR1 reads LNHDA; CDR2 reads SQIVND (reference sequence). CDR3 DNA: TGTGCCAGTACCATCTGGGAGGGGGCGAACACTGAAGCTTTCTTT. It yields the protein CASTIWEGANTEAFF.